This record concerns one T cell receptor beta chain sequence. Antigen unknown. This entry comes from a study of vaccination effects on CD4 cells after COVID-19. The data were produced by immunoSEQ multiplex PCR, yet TCRdb's version contains in-frame clones alone and is incomplete. The repertoire has around 40,000 clones, approximately 71% of them found once; the top ten carry roughly 4.2%. The culture ran for around 10 days before CD4+ T cells were isolated. Researchers swapped half the medium for IL-2 medium on both days 3 and 7. Trimming took 0 bases from V and 10 from J; bases not matched to a gene: 8. CDR3 length equals 16 residues. Germline lookup yields CDR1 MNHEY and CDR2 SVGAGI.

Specimen: CD4+ T cells from PBMCs cultured without peptide, collected before COVID-19 vaccination. The chain combines TRBV6-5 with TRBJ1-6; 8 nucleotides align to TRBD1. This sequence was found in a human donor who received a COVID-19 vaccine. The chain's CDR3 is CASSYSGTRGPSPLHF. In nucleotides, the CDR3 is TGTGCCAGCAGTTACTCCGGGACCAGGGGGCCATCACCCCTCCACTTT.